This T cell receptor beta chain was captured in a study of blood T cell repertoires in COVID-19. Overall study context: Spain, Italy and the United States supplied samples that represented acute and convalescent COVID-19. PBMCs, B-cell-depleted T cells, or T cells were the source of the cDNA or gDNA that made up the material.

In the study's own analysis: How many nucleated cells were present was estimated from reference gene primer amplification. Assay: immunoSEQ multiplex PCR; the TCRdb copy retains only in-frame clones and omits some. The DNA was the basis for D and trimming; V, J and clone size are from that table. The data show a few hundred thousand clones, 83% seen once. Sequencing used peripheral blood. This TCR was recovered from a woman in her 50s with acute or convalescent COVID-19.

In DNA, the CDR3 is TGTGCCTGGAGTGATCAGGACAGGGGCGGTACTGAAGCTTTCTTT. This translates into CAWSDQDRGGTEAFF. The V call is TRBV30, the J call TRBJ1-1; TRBD1 matches at 9 bases. This CDR3 contains 15 residues. The ends lost 1 base at V and 5 bases at J; junction bases unmatched: 8. From germline, CDR1 is GTSNPN and CDR2 SVGIG (reference sequence).